A single sample gave rise to the 19 T cell receptor beta chains below, sequenced in a study of PD-L1 blockade in urothelial cancer. TCRdb's table, derived via immunoSEQ multiplex PCR, lists solely in-frame clones and lacks some. The sample has some 35,000 clones, 80% to 95% seen once. The sample in question was PBMCs, obtained around atezolizumab (anti-PD-L1) treatment. These receptors were collected from an older man with urothelial cancer.

The rearrangement links TRBV7-9 to TRBJ2-7; TRBD2 is a possible D gene (5 bases). Germline V gene lookup returns CDR1 SEHNR and CDR2 FQNEAQ (reference sequence). V gave up 1 base and J gave up 1 base, with 14 bases separating them. The CDR3 length is 16 residues. CDR3 sequence: CASSLGVVSDSYEQYF. The CDR3 nucleotides are TGTGCCAGCAGCTTAGGGGTAGTTAGCGATTCCTACGAGCAGTACTTC.

The chain joins TRBV4-1 to TRBJ1-1; 7 nucleotides line up with TRBD1. The germline V gene has CDR1 MGHRA and CDR2 YSYEKL. The trim removed 0 bases at V and 0 bases at J, leaving 13 bases unmatched. The CDR3 runs to 19 residues. CDR3 loop: CASSQDTDRRGGVNTEAFF. Written as DNA, the CDR3 is TGCGCCAGCAGCCAAGATACGGACAGGAGGGGTGGGGTGAACACTGAAGCTTTCTTT.

The V and J genes are TRBV28 and TRBJ2-7; 7 nucleotides agree with TRBD2. In germline, CDR1 is MDHEN, CDR2 SYDVKM. The CDR3 has 14 amino acids. With V trimmed by 7 bases and J by 0 bases, 6 bases remained unmatched. CDR3 DNA sequence: TGTGCCAGCACCTATGGCGGGAGCTCCTACGAGCAGTACTTC. Translating it yields CASTYGGSSYEQYF.

The chain combines TRBV9 with TRBJ2-4; a possible D gene is TRBD1 (6 bases). V gave up 0 bases and J gave up 5 bases, with 12 bases separating them. This CDR3 contains 15 residues. The germline CDR1 and CDR2 sequences are SGDLS and YYNGEE. This CDR3 is CASSVDNRVQNIQYF. The DNA of the CDR3 is TGTGCCAGCAGCGTAGATAACAGGGTTCAAAACATTCAGTACTTC. Based on the CDR3 plus reference TRBV9 and TRBJ2-4, the full variable domain is DSGVTQTPKHLITATGQRVTLRCSPRSGDLSVYWYQQSLDQGLQFLIQYYNGEERAKGNILERFSAQQFPDLHSELNLSSLELGDSALYFCASSVDNRVQNIQYFGAGTRLSVL.

The genes are TRBV5-6 and TRBJ2-2; possibly TRBD1 for D (6 bases). V lost 5 bases and J 3 bases, leaving 14 bases between the germline ends. CDR1 and CDR2 from the germline V gene are SGHDT and YYEEEE. The length of the CDR3 is 15 residues. In nucleotides, the CDR3 is TGTGCCAGCAGACCACAGGGCTCGGACACCGGGGAGCTGTTTTTT. This encodes CASRPQGSDTGELFF.

The chain is built from TRBV19 and TRBJ1-4; D gene uncertain. Trimming pared 1 base from V and 7 bases from J, leaving 7 bases between. Germline lookup yields CDR1 LNHDA and CDR2 SQIVND (reference sequence). This CDR3 has 13 residues. The CDR3 is CASSIVNSEKLFF. The CDR3, as DNA: TGTGCCAGTAGTATAGTAAACAGTGAAAAACTGTTTTTT.

The V and J genes are TRBV27 and TRBJ2-7; maybe TRBD2 (5 bases). The CDR3 length is 14 residues. V dropped 5 bases and J dropped 2 bases, with 13 bases sitting between them. The germline CDR1 and CDR2 sequences are MNHEY and SMNVEV (reference sequence). CDR3 amino acids: CASSPDYKPYEQYF. CDR3 DNA sequence: TGTGCCAGCAGTCCTGACTACAAACCCTACGAGCAGTACTTC.

The chain recombines TRBV27 with TRBJ2-1, with D maybe TRBD2 (6 bases). This CDR3 spans 14 amino acids. V was trimmed by 5 bases and J by 7 bases, leaving 15 bases between them. Germline lookup yields CDR1 MNHEY and CDR2 SMNVEV (reference sequence). CDR3 in DNA: TGTGCCAGCAGTCCAGTTCGCGGGGCGAATGAGCAGTTCTTC. Amino acids: CASSPVRGANEQFF.

The rearrangement links TRBV28 to TRBJ2-2; D remains unclear. Germline V lookup: CDR1 MDHEN, CDR2 SYDVKM. Trimming removed 2 bases from V and 0 bases from J, with 4 bases in between. The CDR3 length is 14 residues. CDR3: CASSLLANTGELFF. CDR3 sequence (DNA): TGTGCCAGCAGTTTACTTGCGAACACCGGGGAGCTGTTTTTT. Together with reference TRBV28 and TRBJ2-2, the CDR3 gives the full variable domain: DVKVTQSSRYLVKRTGEKVFLECVQDMDHENMFWYRQDPGLGLRLIYFSYDVKMKEKGDIPEGYSVSREKKERFSLILESASTNQTSMYLCASSLLANTGELFFGEGSRLTVL.

This clone was seen more than once but under ten times. This sequence joins TRBV5-6 and TRBJ2-4, with D possibly being TRBD1 (6 bases). V was pared by 3 bases and J by 3 bases, with 13 bases between. The length of the CDR3 is 15 residues. The germline V gene has CDR1 SGHDT and CDR2 YYEEEE. The CDR3 nucleotides are TGTGCCAGCAGCTCCTACAGGGTAGACAAAAACATTCAGTACTTC. Translating gives CASSSYRVDKNIQYF.

The chain is built from TRBV29-1 and TRBJ1-2; a weak D match, TRBD1 (6 bases). CDR3 length equals 13 residues. With 4 bases removed from V and 1 base from J, the gap between germline ends came to 10 bases. Germline V CDR1 and CDR2: SQVTM, ANQGSEA. For the CDR3, the DNA is TGCAGCGTTGGGGAACAGGGTAACTATGGCTACACCTTC. It yields the protein CSVGEQGNYGYTF.

The J gene is TRBJ2-2, the V gene TRBV5-1; the match to TRBD2 covers 14 bases. In germline, CDR1 is SGHRS, CDR2 YFSETQ. The CDR3 spans 16 residues. Trimming at V came to 7 bases and at J to 1 base, leaving 3 bases not matched to a gene. The CDR3 here is CASAGLAGENTGELFF. In DNA, the CDR3 is TGCGCCAGCGCGGGACTAGCGGGAGAGAACACCGGGGAGCTGTTTTTT. Using reference TRBV5-1 and TRBJ2-2 for the parts outside the CDR3, the full variable domain is KAGVTQTPRYLIKTRGQQVTLSCSPISGHRSVSWYQQTPGQGLQFLFEYFSETQRNKGNFPGRFSGRQFSNSRSEMNVSTLELGDSALYLCASAGLAGENTGELFFGEGSRLTVL.

With respect to this clone: One end of the junction does not line up with germline, which may come from a read error. Other DNA sequences from this sample encode an identical CDR3 as well. The chain recombines TRBV5-6 with TRBJ1-5; weak D call: TRBD1 (6 bases). CDR1 and CDR2 (germline): SGHDT, YYEEEE. This CDR3 comprises 16 residues. CDR3 sequence: CASSDFAGAQNQPQHF. CDR3 sequence (DNA): TGCGCCAGCAGCGACTTCGCGGGGGCTCAAAATCAGCCCCAGCATTTT.

This rearrangement joins TRBV7-2 to TRBJ2-7; D unclear. The CDR3 contains 13 residues. CDR1 and CDR2 (germline): SGHTA, FQGNSA. V was clipped by 1 base and J by 3 bases, with 7 bases between them. In DNA form, the CDR3 reads TGTGCCAGCAGCTTAGTAGAGAGCTACGAGCAGTACTTC. Translated, it gives CASSLVESYEQYF.

This chain joins TRBV25-1 and TRBJ2-1; possibly TRBD1 for D (6 bases). This CDR3 has 16 amino acids. Trimming took 7 bases from V and 8 from J, leaving 24 bases between them. Per the germline V gene, CDR1 is MGHDK and CDR2 is SYGVNS. The CDR3 nucleotides are TGTGCCAGCACCCCCGATCGGCCAGGGGTCGGTTATGAGCAGTTCTTC. Translation: CASTPDRPGVGYEQFF. Using reference TRBV25-1 and TRBJ2-1 for the parts outside the CDR3, the full variable domain is EADIYQTPRYLVIGTGKKITLECSQTMGHDKMYWYQQDPGMELHLIHYSYGVNSTEKGDLSSESTVSRIRTEHFPLTLESARPSHTSQYLCASTPDRPGVGYEQFFGPGTRLTVL.

The chain recombines TRBV4-1 with TRBJ2-2; D unresolved. There are 15 residues in the CDR3. Trimming shortened V by 1 base and J by 1 base, and 7 bases separated the two germline ends. Germline V gene data show CDR1 as MGHRA and CDR2 as YSYEKL. The CDR3 DNA reads TGCGCCAGCAGCCAAGTCCTGAGGAACACCGGGGAGCTGTTTTTT. This gives the protein CASSQVLRNTGELFF.

The V and J genes are TRBV10-3 and TRBJ2-1; weak D call: TRBD1 (5 bases). The CDR3 runs 14 residues. V was clipped by 8 bases and J by 6 bases, with 17 bases between them. Germline CDR1 reads ENHRY; CDR2 reads SYGVKD. This CDR3 is CAIGRALGANEQFF. DNA for the CDR3: TGTGCCATCGGCAGGGCGTTAGGCGCCAATGAGCAGTTCTTC.

The chain couples TRBV10-1 to TRBJ2-7; no clear D. The CDR3 covers 12 residues. V was shortened by 5 bases and J by 6 bases, with 11 bases between the two germline ends. Germline CDR1 and CDR2: WNHNN and SYGVQD (reference sequence). The DNA for the CDR3 is TGCGCCAGCAGTCCTCTTCTAGGCGAGCAGTACTTC. Translating it yields CASSPLLGEQYF.

The chain combines TRBV5-1 with TRBJ2-1, with 13 bases that match TRBD2. With V trimmed by 1 base and J by 7 bases, 8 bases remained unmatched. Germline assignment: CDR1 SGHRS and CDR2 YFSETQ. The CDR3 contains 17 residues. This chain's CDR3 is CASSLIPLAGGWNEQFF. CDR3 coding DNA: TGCGCCAGCAGCTTGATCCCACTAGCGGGAGGGTGGAATGAGCAGTTCTTC. Complete variable domain (other parts from reference TRBV5-1 and TRBJ2-1): KAGVTQTPRYLIKTRGQQVTLSCSPISGHRSVSWYQQTPGQGLQFLFEYFSETQRNKGNFPGRFSGRQFSNSRSEMNVSTLELGDSALYLCASSLIPLAGGWNEQFFGPGTRLTVL.